The T cell receptor (beta chain) described here comes from a study of cytomegalovirus exposure and HLA in healthy donors. Study-level findings and limits: In a later analysis, donors in an Asian-associated ancestry cluster reportedly had fewer N-insertions in productive TCRs than the cohort mean.

Participants comprised healthy donors of bone marrow. This clone was detected once. The antigen remains undetermined. Germline V CDR1 and CDR2: SGDLS, YYNGEE. CDR3 length equals 15 residues. Trimming shortened V by 3 bases and J by 3 bases, and 16 bases separated the two germline ends. In the PCR, 60 Vbeta and 13 Jbeta primers were used. Profiled with immunoSEQ multiplex PCR; TCRdb holds only in-frame clones, not every one. The sample records roughly 100,000 clones, 77% being singletons. The V gene is TRBV9, the J gene TRBJ2-7; the D gene is possibly TRBD2 (7 bases). The sequence was obtained from a woman in her forties in good health and CMV-seropositive. The sample taken for sequencing was PBMCs. The CDR3 region has the DNA TGTGCCAGCAGCGCGAGGGGGGGAATGGGCTACGAGCAGTACTTC. Encoded protein: CASSARGGMGYEQYF.